The clone carrying this T cell receptor (beta chain) was found once. Its specificity is not known. This entry is derived from a study of shared clonotypes between healthy human individuals. General study points: The study found lower generation probabilities in non-shared clonotypes than in those shared by all four donors. Sharing across a handful of donors was seen in about 5% of naive CD4 clonotypes. Sampling involved blood alone; tissue repertoires likely differ.

Naive CD8 isolation took CD45RO-negative cells positively selected for CCR7 and excluded terminally differentiated effector memory CD45RA+ cells. Donors included only healthy HIV-negative adults lacking recent acute infections or vaccinations. Assay used: immunoSEQ multiplex PCR; TCRdb lists only in-frame clones, some missing. Counted here are approximately 1.9 million clones, over 85% occurring once; the ten biggest clones make up around 1.7%. The CDR3 spans 16 residues. V shed 4 bases and J 8 bases; nucleotides not matched to a gene: 13. Germline V CDR1 and CDR2: SGHVS, FNYEAQ. V is TRBV7-6 and J is TRBJ2-1, with 8 nucleotides matching TRBD2. The material sequenced was naive CD8+ T cells from PBMCs. This receptor was obtained from a man aged 18 to 35 in good health. Some clones in this sample may be carry-over from other donors' samples. The DNA of the CDR3 is TGTGCCAGCAGCTCCTCTAGCGGGTTCGCACTCCATGAGCAGTTCTTC. It translates to CASSSSSGFALHEQFF. The whole variable domain, filled in from reference TRBV7-6 and TRBJ2-1, reads GAGVSQSPRYKVTKRGQDVALRCDPISGHVSLYWYRQALGQGPEFLTYFNYEAQQDKSGLPNDRFSAERPEGSISTLTIQRTEQRDSAMYRCASSSSSGFALHEQFFGPGTRLTVL.